A selection of T cell receptor beta chains follows, all from one sample in a study of OX40 agonist ivuxolimab in advanced cancers. Assay used: immunoSEQ multiplex PCR; TCRdb lists only in-frame clones, some missing. Among more than 70,000 clones listed, under 85% were seen once. Sequencing used CD4+ or CD8+ T cells sorted from blood, obtained in a trial of the OX40 agonist ivuxolimab. The receptors derive from an adult with an advanced solid tumor such as melanoma, head and neck, liver or kidney cancer. CDR3s include the opening cysteine and the closing phenylalanine or tryptophan. D genes are given only for firm matches. The size field is filled for only some rows; it gives once, few, many or a size class.

>NA|14|TRBV28|NA|TRBJ1-4
CASSPHNRREKLFF
TGTGCCAGCAGTCCGCATAACCGCCGTGAAAAACTGTTTTTT
>NA|20|TRBV27|NA|TRBJ1-3
CASSLCEKGSTANSGNTIYF
TGTGCCAGCAGTTTATGTGAGAAGGGAAGCACTGCCAACTCTGGAAACACCATATATTTT
>TRBD2|14|TRBV4-2|NA|TRBJ2-3
CASSQDRGGDTQYF
TGTGCCAGCAGCCAAGATCGGGGGGGAGATACGCAGTATTTT
>NA|13|TRBV9|NA|TRBJ2-1
CASSVGRYNEQFF
TGTGCCAGCAGCGTCGGACGGTACAATGAGCAGTTCTTC
>TRBD1|14|TRBV2|NA|TRBJ1-1
CASRLGTANTEAFF
TGTGCCAGCAGACTGGGGACAGCGAACACTGAAGCTTTCTTT
>TRBD1|14|TRBV2|once|TRBJ1-1
CASRQGDVNTEAFF
TGTGCCAGCCGACAGGGTGACGTGAACACTGAAGCTTTCTTT
>TRBD2|14|TRBV5-1|NA|TRBJ2-1
CASSPPLADNEQFF
TGCGCCAGCAGCCCCCCTCTAGCGGACAATGAGCAGTTCTTC
>NA|14|TRBV5-1|NA|TRBJ1-1
CASSLFQGNTEAFF
TGCGCCAGCAGCTTGTTTCAGGGAAACACTGAAGCTTTCTTT
>NA|15|TRBV4-1|NA|TRBJ1-2
CASSQDGGLGYGYTF
TGCGCCAGCAGCCAAGATGGAGGGCTCGGCTATGGCTACACCTTC
>NA|14|TRBV6-5|NA|TRBJ2-2
CASRRTANTGELFF
TGTGCCAGCCGACGAACAGCGAACACCGGGGAGCTGTTTTTT
>NA|15|TRBV15|once|TRBJ2-2
CATSSILLNTGELFF
TGTGCCACCAGCAGCATTTTACTAAACACCGGGGAGCTGTTTTTT
>TRBD2|13|TRBV12-5|once|TRBJ2-1
CASVSGGLDEQFF
TGTGCTAGTGTTTCGGGAGGTCTGGATGAGCAGTTCTTC
>NA|15|TRBV28|once|TRBJ2-2
CASTKGPRNTGELFF
TGTGCCAGCACAAAGGGACCGAGAAACACCGGGGAGCTGTTTTTT
>TRBD1|15|TRBV6-5|NA|TRBJ1-2
CASSSTGIGNYGYTF
TGTGCCAGCAGTTCGACAGGGATCGGAAACTATGGCTACACCTTC
>TRBD1|14|TRBV6-5|NA|TRBJ1-1
CASSRQGSNTEAFF
TGTGCCAGCAGCCGACAGGGGTCTAACACTGAAGCTTTCTTT
>NA|14|TRBV7-8|NA|TRBJ1-3
CASSLGISGNTIYF
TGTGCCAGCAGCTTAGGAATCTCTGGAAACACCATATATTTT
>NA|16|TRBV29-1|NA|TRBJ1-1
CSVDMGGQFMNTEAFF
TGCAGCGTTGATATGGGAGGACAGTTTATGAACACTGAAGCTTTCTTT
>NA|14|TRBV9|NA|TRBJ1-2
CASSPNTDNYGYTF
TGTGCCAGCAGCCCTAACACGGATAACTATGGCTACACCTTC
>NA|15|TRBV7-2|NA|TRBJ1-1
CASSPSRVVNTEAFF
TGTGCCAGCAGCCCGAGCAGGGTCGTGAACACTGAAGCTTTCTTT
>TRBD1|14|TRBV29-1|NA|TRBJ2-3
CSASPDRGADTQYF
TGCAGCGCCTCTCCGGACAGGGGCGCAGATACGCAGTATTTT
>TRBD2|17|TRBV7-6|NA|TRBJ2-1
CASSARLAGEGYNEQFF
TGTGCCAGCAGCGCCAGACTAGCGGGAGAGGGGTACAATGAGCAGTTCTTC
>TRBD1|11|TRBV7-9|NA|TRBJ2-3
CASSLDRVQYF
TGTGCCAGCAGCCTTGACAGGGTGCAGTATTTT
>NA|14|TRBV15|NA|TRBJ2-5
CATSRGGSSETQYF
TGTGCCACCAGCAGAGGGGGGTCTAGTGAGACCCAGTACTTC
>NA|18|TRBV18|NA|TRBJ2-2
CASSPNPGLTANTGELFF
TGTGCCAGCTCCCCGAACCCAGGGCTAACAGCTAACACCGGGGAGCTGTTTTTT
>TRBD1|16|TRBV7-8|NA|TRBJ2-7
CASSRTFRDSSYEQYF
TGTGCCAGCAGTCGAACATTCCGGGACAGCTCCTACGAGCAGTACTTC
>NA|15|TRBV19|NA|TRBJ1-1
CASQRPGALNTEAFF
TGTGCCAGTCAAAGACCCGGGGCGCTGAACACTGAAGCTTTCTTT
>TRBD2|16|TRBV4-2|NA|TRBJ2-5
CASSQAVRGEQETQYF
TGTGCCAGCAGCCAAGCTGTGCGGGGGGAACAAGAGACCCAGTACTTC
>TRBD1|14|TRBV6-1|few|TRBJ1-5
CASDWDRGNQPQHF
TGTGCCAGCGATTGGGACAGGGGGAATCAGCCCCAGCATTTT
>TRBD2|20|TRBV2|NA|TRBJ2-3
CASSGSWTSGGIPSTDTQYF
TGTGCCAGCAGTGGATCTTGGACTAGCGGGGGCATACCTAGCACAGATACGCAGTATTTT
>TRBD1|12|TRBV7-2|NA|TRBJ2-7
CASGGQSAKQYF
TGTGCCAGCGGGGGACAGAGCGCGAAGCAGTACTTC
>TRBD2|14|TRBV4-3|NA|TRBJ2-1
CASSQVGLAGEQFF
TGCGCCAGCAGCCAAGTGGGACTAGCAGGTGAGCAGTTCTTC
>NA|14|TRBV7-2|NA|TRBJ1-1
CASSPGSMNTEAFF
TGTGCCAGCAGCCCAGGGTCGATGAACACTGAAGCTTTCTTT